This TCR beta chain was sequenced during a study of Graves' ophthalmopathy and Graves' hyperthyroidism (dated by TCRdb to the late 2010s). Notes on the research overall: Hyperthyroidism was considered stable if no progression to ophthalmopathy occurred within 18 months of follow-up. TCR beta repertoire signatures were used to distinguish Graves' ophthalmopathy from Graves' hyperthyroidism and to predict progression to ophthalmopathy. In total, some 140 blood samples were TCR-sequenced: around 42 ophthalmopathy, approximately 75 hyperthyroidism and roughly 17 hyperthyroidism-to-ophthalmopathy patients. A discovery set of 100 patients (43 ophthalmopathy, about 59 stable hyperthyroidism) was enrolled to explore V-J signatures distinguishing ophthalmopathy from hyperthyroidism. For independent validation, a separate cohort was made up of about 18 hyperthyroidism patients plus 17 patients who later progressed from hyperthyroidism to ophthalmopathy. In several hyperthyroidism patients, the T-cell repertoires found in thyroid tissue were compared with those found in blood. Following sampling, methimazole starting at 30 mg daily was administered to hyperthyroidism patients, and high-dose intravenous methylprednisolone was administered to ophthalmopathy patients. Here is what the overall study found, with its caveats: In validation, the model predicted ophthalmopathy progression with about 71% sensitivity and approximately 78% specificity; some 13 predicted patients were CT-confirmed with GO in a median of around 6 months. Sample size was not statistically predetermined, and group allocation was not concealed from the investigators. Most expanded thyroid clonotypes with frequency above 0.001 were also detected in blood, suggesting blood repertoires may reflect the thyroid immune response. Ophthalmopathy was separated from stable hyperthyroidism by the 13-signature model with about 88% sensitivity and around 81% specificity in cross-validation and with 80%/75% in the test set.

The hyperthyroidism patients were 18 to 65 years old and newly diagnosed, with a disease duration of less than 2 months. Patients with other autoimmune diseases, uncontrolled infections, pregnancy or lactation were excluded. Clinical symptoms, serum thyroxine, TRAb, thyroid ultrasound and orbital computed tomography formed the basis of the diagnosis. Total RNA was extracted using Trizol reagent, and RNA quality was checked on an Agilent 2100 Bioanalyzer. This clonotype was picked up a small number of times. Its recognized antigen is unknown. No per-base quality is available; no much larger clone lies one base away. TCR beta CDR3 regions were amplified from RNA transcripts for repertoire sequencing. A first-round RT-PCR used HTBI primers with the Qiagen OneStep RT-PCR kit, followed by a second-round multiplex PCR, size selection and purification. Libraries were sequenced on an Illumina HiSeq2000 using paired-end 100 bp reads. Regarding the original processing steps: Reads were processed with SOAPnuke, discarding reads with adapters, uncalled bases, mean Phred below 15, or no exact constant-primer or identifier match. COPE v1.2.5 was used to merge the high-quality paired reads. Unique nucleotide sequences were defined as clonotypes and aligned to IMGT TRB V, D and J references using MiTCR v1.1. The analysis was limited to V-J combinations with a frequency above 0.0001, which together covered just over 98% of the repertoires. A TCR clonal expansion and chaos score per V-J combination was defined as the ratio of F50 clonal expansion to chaos observed in the TCRdist matrix. Welch's t-statistics and random forest were used to narrow the features down to about a dozen V-J combinations, which were then fed into a naive Bayes classifier. The similarity between thyroid and blood repertoires was quantified using the Morisita-Horn index. TCRdb trimmed the raw reads at Q25, called clones with MiXCR and kept productive beta chains. Each entry merges the rows of one CDR3 protein and shows their most common DNA and genes. TCRdb, rather than the study authors, made the V and J calls. This sample comprises over a million distinct CDR3 sequences, 35% to 45% of them detected only once. The ten largest clones represent roughly 11% of the sample.

Cut back by 3 bases and 7 bases, the V and J ends lie 15 bases apart. Per the germline V gene, SQVTM is the CDR1 and ANQGSEA is the CDR2. Inclusive of the bounding cysteine and phenylalanine, the CDR3 is 14 residues long. The kept DNA is CDR3 alone, 42 bases in frame from the first base. The TCR was taken from an adult man with Graves' hyperthyroidism. Here the chain combines TRBV29-1 and TRBJ1-4; TRBD1 is a possible D gene, resting on 5 matching bases. The sequenced sample was peripheral blood or thyroid tissue (not recorded which). The CDR3: CSVEGGGDSEKLFF. The DNA is TGCAGCGTTGAGGGAGGAGGGGACTCTGAAAAACTGTTTTTT.